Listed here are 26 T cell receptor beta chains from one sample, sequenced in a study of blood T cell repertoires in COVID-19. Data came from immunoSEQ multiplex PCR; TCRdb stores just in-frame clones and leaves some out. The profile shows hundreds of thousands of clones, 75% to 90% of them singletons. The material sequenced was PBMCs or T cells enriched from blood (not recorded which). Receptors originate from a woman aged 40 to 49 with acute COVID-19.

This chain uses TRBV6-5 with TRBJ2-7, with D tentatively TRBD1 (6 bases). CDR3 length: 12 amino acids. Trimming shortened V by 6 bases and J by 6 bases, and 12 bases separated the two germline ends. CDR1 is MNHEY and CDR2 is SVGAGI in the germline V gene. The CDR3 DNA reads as TGTGCCAGCAGACAGGGAATCGGCGAGCAGTACTTC. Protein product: CASRQGIGEQYF.

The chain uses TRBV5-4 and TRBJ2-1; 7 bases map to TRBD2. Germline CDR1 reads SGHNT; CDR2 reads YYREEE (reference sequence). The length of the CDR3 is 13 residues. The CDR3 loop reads CAAKGTSDYEQFF. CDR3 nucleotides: TGTGCTGCGAAGGGAACTAGCGATTATGAGCAGTTCTTC.

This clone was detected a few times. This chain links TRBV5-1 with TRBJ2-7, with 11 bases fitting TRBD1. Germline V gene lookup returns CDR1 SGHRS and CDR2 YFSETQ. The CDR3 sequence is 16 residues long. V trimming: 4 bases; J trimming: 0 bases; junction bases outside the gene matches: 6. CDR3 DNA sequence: TGCGCCAGCAGCCGGACAGGGGGCGATAGCTCCTACGAGCAGTACTTC. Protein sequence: CASSRTGGDSSYEQYF.

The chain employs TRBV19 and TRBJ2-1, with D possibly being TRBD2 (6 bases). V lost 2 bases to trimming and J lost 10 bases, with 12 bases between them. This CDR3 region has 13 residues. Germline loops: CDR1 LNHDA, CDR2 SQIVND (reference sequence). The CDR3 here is CASSIPGGAEQFF. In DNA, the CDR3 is TGTGCCAGTAGTATACCCGGAGGGGCGGAGCAGTTCTTC.

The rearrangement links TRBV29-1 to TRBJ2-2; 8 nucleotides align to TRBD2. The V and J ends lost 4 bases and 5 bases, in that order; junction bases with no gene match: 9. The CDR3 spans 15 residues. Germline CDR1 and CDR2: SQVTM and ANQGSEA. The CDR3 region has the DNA TGCAGCGTTGGAAGCGGGAGTGGTCGTACCGGGGAGCTGTTTTTT. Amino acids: CSVGSGSGRTGELFF.

CDR3 amino acids: CASSLQGARGYTF. CDR3 bases: TGCGCCAGCAGCTTACAGGGGGCGCGGGGCTACACCTTC. V and J are TRBV5-1 and TRBJ1-2, with 9 nucleotides matching TRBD1. Germline trimming cut 2 bases from V and 8 bases from J; bases unmatched to any gene: 4. Germline values: CDR1 SGHRS, CDR2 YFSETQ. The CDR3 consists of 13 residues.

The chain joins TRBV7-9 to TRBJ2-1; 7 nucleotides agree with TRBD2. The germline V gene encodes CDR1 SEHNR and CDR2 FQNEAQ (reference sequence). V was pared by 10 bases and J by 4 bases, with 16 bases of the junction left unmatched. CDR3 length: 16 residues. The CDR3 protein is CATYSGGRVPYNEQFF. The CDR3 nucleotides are TGTGCCACCTATTCCGGTGGGAGGGTCCCTTACAATGAGCAGTTCTTC.

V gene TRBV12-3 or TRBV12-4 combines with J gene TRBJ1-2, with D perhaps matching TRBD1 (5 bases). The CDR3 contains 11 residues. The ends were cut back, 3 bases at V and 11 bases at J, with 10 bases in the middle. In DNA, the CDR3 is TGTGCCAGCAGTTTGCGGCGGGGGTACACCTTC. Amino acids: CASSLRRGYTF.

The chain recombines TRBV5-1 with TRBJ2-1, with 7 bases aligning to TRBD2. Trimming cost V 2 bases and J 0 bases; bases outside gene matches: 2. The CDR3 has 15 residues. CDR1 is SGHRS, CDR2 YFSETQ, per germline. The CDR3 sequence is CASSFRTSSYNEQFF. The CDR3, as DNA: TGCGCCAGCAGCTTCCGGACTAGCTCCTACAATGAGCAGTTCTTC. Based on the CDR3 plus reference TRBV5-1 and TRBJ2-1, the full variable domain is KAGVTQTPRYLIKTRGQQVTLSCSPISGHRSVSWYQQTPGQGLQFLFEYFSETQRNKGNFPGRFSGRQFSNSRSEMNVSTLELGDSALYLCASSFRTSSYNEQFFGPGTRLTVL.

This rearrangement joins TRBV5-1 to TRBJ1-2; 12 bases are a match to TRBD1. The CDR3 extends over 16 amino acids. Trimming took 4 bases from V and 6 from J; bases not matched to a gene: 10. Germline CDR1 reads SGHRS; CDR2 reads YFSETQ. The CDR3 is CASSRGQGAVFNGYTF. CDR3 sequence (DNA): TGCGCCAGCAGCCGGGGACAGGGGGCTGTATTCAATGGCTACACCTTC.

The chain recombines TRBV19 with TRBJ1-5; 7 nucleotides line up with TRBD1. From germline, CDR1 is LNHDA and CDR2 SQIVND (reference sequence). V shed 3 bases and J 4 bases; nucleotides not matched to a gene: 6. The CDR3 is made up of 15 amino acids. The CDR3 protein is CASSIPATGNQPQHF. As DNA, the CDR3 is TGTGCCAGTAGTATCCCCGCGACAGGGAATCAGCCCCAGCATTTT. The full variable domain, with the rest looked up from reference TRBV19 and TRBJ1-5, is DGGITQSPKYLFRKEGQNVTLSCEQNLNHDAMYWYRQDPGQGLRLIYYSQIVNDFQKGDIAEGYSVSREKKESFPLTVTSAQKNPTAFYLCASSIPATGNQPQHFGDGTRLSIL.

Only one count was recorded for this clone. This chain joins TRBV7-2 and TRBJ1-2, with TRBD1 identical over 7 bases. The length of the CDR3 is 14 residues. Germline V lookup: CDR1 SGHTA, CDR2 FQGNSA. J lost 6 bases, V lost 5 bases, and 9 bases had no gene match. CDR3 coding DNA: TGTGCCAGCAGCCGCGGAAGAGGGACAGATGGCTACACCTTC. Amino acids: CASSRGRGTDGYTF.

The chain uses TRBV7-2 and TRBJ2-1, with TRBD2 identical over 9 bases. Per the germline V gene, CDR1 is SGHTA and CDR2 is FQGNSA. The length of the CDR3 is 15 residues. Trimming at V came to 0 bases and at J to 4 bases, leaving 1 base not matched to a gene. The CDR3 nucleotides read TGTGCCAGCAGCTTAGCACTAGCGGGTTACAATGAGCAGTTCTTC. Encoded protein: CASSLALAGYNEQFF.

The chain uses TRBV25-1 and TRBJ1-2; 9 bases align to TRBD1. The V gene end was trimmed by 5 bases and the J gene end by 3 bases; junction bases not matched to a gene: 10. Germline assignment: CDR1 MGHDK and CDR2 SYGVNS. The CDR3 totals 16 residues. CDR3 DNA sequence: TGTGCCAGCAGTTCCCCTACACAGGGGGCAGACTATGGCTACACCTTC. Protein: CASSSPTQGADYGYTF.

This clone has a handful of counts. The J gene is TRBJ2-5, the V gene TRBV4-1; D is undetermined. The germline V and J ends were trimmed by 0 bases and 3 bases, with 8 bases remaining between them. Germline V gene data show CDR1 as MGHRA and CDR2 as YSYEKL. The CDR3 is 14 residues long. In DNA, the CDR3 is TGCGCCAGCAGCCAAGATACAGTAGAAGAGACCCAGTACTTC. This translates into CASSQDTVEETQYF.

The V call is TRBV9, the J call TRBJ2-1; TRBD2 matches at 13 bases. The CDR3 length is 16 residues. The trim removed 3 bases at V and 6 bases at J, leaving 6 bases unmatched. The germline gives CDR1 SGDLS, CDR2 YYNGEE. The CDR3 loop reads CASSASGTSGINEQFF. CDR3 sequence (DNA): TGTGCCAGCAGCGCCTCCGGGACTAGCGGGATCAATGAGCAGTTCTTC.

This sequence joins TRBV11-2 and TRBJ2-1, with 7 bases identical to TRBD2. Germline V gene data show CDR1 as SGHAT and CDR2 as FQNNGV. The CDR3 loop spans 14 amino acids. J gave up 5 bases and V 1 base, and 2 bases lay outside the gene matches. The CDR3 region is CASSLVGGNNEQFF. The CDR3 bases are TGTGCCAGCAGCTTAGTGGGAGGGAACAATGAGCAGTTCTTC.

This CDR3 reads CASSPRERGSGELFF. Written as DNA, the CDR3 is TGTGCCAGCAGCCCGCGCGAGCGGGGCTCCGGGGAGCTGTTTTTT. The V gene is TRBV11-3, the J gene TRBJ2-2, with 7 bases fitting TRBD2. From germline, CDR1 is SGHNT and CDR2 YENEEA. This CDR3 comprises 15 residues. J lost 6 bases, V lost 5 bases, and 9 bases had no gene match.

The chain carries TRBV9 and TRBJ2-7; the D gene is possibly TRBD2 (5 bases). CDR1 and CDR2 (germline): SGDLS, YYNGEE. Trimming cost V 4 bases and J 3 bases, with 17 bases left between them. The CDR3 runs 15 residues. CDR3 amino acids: CASSQSAGGLYEQYF. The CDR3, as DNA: TGTGCCAGCAGCCAGAGCGCCGGAGGTCTCTACGAGCAGTACTTC.

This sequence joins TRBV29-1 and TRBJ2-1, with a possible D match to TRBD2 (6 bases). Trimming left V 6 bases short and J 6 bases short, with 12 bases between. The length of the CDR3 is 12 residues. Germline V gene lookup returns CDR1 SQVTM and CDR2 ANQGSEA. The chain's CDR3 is CSVGGLTNEQFF. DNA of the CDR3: TGCAGCGTGGGAGGATTAACCAATGAGCAGTTCTTC.

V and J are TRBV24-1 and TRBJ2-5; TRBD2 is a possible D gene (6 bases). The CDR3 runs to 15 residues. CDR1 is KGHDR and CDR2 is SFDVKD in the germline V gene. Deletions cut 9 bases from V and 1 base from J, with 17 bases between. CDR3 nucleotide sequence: TGTGCCACCTCCCCCGGGGGAGTGACCCAAGAGACCCAGTACTTC. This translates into CATSPGGVTQETQYF.

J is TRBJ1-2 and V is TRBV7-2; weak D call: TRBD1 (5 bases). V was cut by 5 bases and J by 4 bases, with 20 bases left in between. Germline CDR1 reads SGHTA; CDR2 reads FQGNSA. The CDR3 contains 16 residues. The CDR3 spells CASSPREGRGSYGYTF. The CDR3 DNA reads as TGTGCCAGCAGCCCTCGAGAGGGGCGGGGTAGCTATGGCTACACCTTC. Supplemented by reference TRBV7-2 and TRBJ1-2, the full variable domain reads GAGVSQSPSNKVTEKGKDVELRCDPISGHTALYWYRQSLGQGLEFLIYFQGNSAPDKSGLPSDRFSAERTGGSVSTLTIQRTQQEDSAVYLCASSPREGRGSYGYTFGSGTRLTVV.

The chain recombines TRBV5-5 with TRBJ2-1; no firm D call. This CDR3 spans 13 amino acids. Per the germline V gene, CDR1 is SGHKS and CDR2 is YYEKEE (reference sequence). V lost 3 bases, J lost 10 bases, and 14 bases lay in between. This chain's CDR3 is CASSSGYGREQFF. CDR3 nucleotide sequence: TGTGCCAGCAGCTCAGGATATGGCCGGGAGCAGTTCTTC.

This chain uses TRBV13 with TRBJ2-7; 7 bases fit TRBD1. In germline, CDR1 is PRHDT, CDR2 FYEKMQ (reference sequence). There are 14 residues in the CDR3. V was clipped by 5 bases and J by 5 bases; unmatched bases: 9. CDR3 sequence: CASSRAGGMNEQYF. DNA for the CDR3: TGTGCCAGCAGCAGGGCAGGGGGTATGAACGAGCAGTACTTC.

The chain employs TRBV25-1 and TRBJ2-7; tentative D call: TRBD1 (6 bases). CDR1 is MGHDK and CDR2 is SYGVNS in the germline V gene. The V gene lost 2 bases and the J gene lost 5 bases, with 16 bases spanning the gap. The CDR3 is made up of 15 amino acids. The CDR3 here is CASSEPGHGGHEQYF. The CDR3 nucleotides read TGTGCCAGCAGTGAACCGGGACACGGTGGACACGAGCAGTACTTC.

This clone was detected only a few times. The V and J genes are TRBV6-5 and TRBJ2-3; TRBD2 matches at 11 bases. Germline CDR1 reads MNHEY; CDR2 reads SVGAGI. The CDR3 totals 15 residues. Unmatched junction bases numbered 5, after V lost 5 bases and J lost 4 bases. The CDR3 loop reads CASSRLAGTADTQYF. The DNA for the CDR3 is TGTGCCAGCAGTCGACTAGCGGGAACAGCAGATACGCAGTATTTT.